The 9 T cell receptor beta chains reported below all come from one sample, sequenced in a study of OX40 agonist ivuxolimab in advanced cancers. The method was immunoSEQ multiplex PCR; TCRdb's version includes in-frame clones alone and lacks a portion of them. The data contain around 60,000 clones, over 75% of them seen just once; the ten biggest clones take up approximately 2%. The sample here was CD4+ or CD8+ T cells sorted from blood, taken in a trial of the OX40 agonist ivuxolimab. The receptor set was obtained from an adult with an advanced solid tumor such as melanoma, head and neck, liver or kidney cancer.

The chain recombines TRBV6-5 with TRBJ1-5; D not resolved. This CDR3 comprises 13 residues. V dropped 5 bases and J dropped 4 bases, with 9 bases sitting between them. Germline V gives CDR1 MNHEY, CDR2 SVGAGI. CDR3 sequence reads: CASSTMRNQPQHF. CDR3 coding DNA: TGTGCCAGCAGTACCATGAGAAATCAGCCCCAGCATTTT.

The chain couples TRBV10-3 to TRBJ2-2; a weak D match, TRBD2 (6 bases). This CDR3 contains 15 residues. V gave up 8 bases and J gave up 3 bases, with 16 bases separating them. Germline V gene data show CDR1 as ENHRY and CDR2 as SYGVKD. DNA of the CDR3: TGTGCCATCGGGGGTAGCGGAGGGGACACCGGGGAGCTGTTTTTT. Translated: CAIGGSGGDTGELFF.

In DNA, the CDR3 is TGCGCCAGCAGTGGCGAGGGCGGCTATGGCTACACCTTC. Its protein product is CASSGEGGYGYTF. V usage is TRBV5-1 and J usage is TRBJ1-2; D is unclear. The germline V and J ends were trimmed by 5 bases and 4 bases, with 12 bases remaining between them. CDR1 is SGHRS and CDR2 is YFSETQ in the germline V gene. There are 13 residues in the CDR3. The full variable domain, with the rest looked up from reference TRBV5-1 and TRBJ1-2, is KAGVTQTPRYLIKTRGQQVTLSCSPISGHRSVSWYQQTPGQGLQFLFEYFSETQRNKGNFPGRFSGRQFSNSRSEMNVSTLELGDSALYLCASSGEGGYGYTFGSGTRLTVV.

The chain uses TRBV10-3 and TRBJ2-5; TRBD2 matches 12 bases. The end of the DNA fits TRBJ2-7 better, so the J call may be wrong. The CDR3 is made up of 18 amino acids. Germline values: CDR1 ENHRY, CDR2 SYGVKD. The CDR3 DNA reads TGTGCCATCAAAGGGCCGGGGGCTCTGACTAGCGGGAGTGACGAGCAGTACTTC. Amino acid sequence: CAIKGPGALTSGSDEQYF.

This chain uses TRBV7-6 with TRBJ2-1; tentative D call: TRBD1 (6 bases). The germline V and J ends were trimmed by 5 bases and 8 bases, with 16 bases remaining between them. Germline assignment: CDR1 SGHVS and CDR2 FNYEAQ. CDR3 length: 14 residues. The CDR3 reads CASSQIRGGDEQFF. The DNA for the CDR3 is TGTGCCAGCAGCCAAATCAGGGGTGGGGATGAGCAGTTCTTC.

The rearrangement uses TRBV11-2 and TRBJ2-4; tentative D call: TRBD1 (5 bases). CDR3 size: 14 residues. Per the germline V gene, CDR1 is SGHAT and CDR2 is FQNNGV. V was trimmed by 2 bases and J by 11 bases, leaving 16 bases between them. For the CDR3, the DNA is TGTGCCAGCAGCTTAAACAGGCAGGCGGTACTTCAGTACTTC. It encodes CASSLNRQAVLQYF.

The J gene is TRBJ2-3, the V gene TRBV4-3; 10 bases agree with TRBD2. The CDR3 is 19 amino acids. Germline V lookup: CDR1 LGHNA, CDR2 YSLEER. Losses at the gene ends were 0 bases for V and 4 bases for J; bases not matched to a gene: 13. The CDR3 DNA sequence: TGCGCCAGCAGCCAAGATAGGGGGCACAGCGGGGGGGCCCCAGATACGCAGTATTTT. Its protein product is CASSQDRGHSGGAPDTQYF.

V is TRBV7-2 and J is TRBJ2-2; 7 nucleotides align to TRBD1. From germline, CDR1 is SGHTA and CDR2 FQGNSA. The CDR3 covers 15 residues. V shed 5 bases and J 1 base; nucleotides not matched to a gene: 4. The CDR3 spells CASSLWTGNTGELFF. CDR3 bases: TGTGCCAGCAGCCTCTGGACAGGGAACACCGGGGAGCTGTTTTTT.

This clone was seen more than once but under ten times. Other DNA variants within this sample encode the same CDR3. The chain uses TRBV7-3 and TRBJ1-1; D remains unclear. Germline-derived CDR1 and CDR2 are SGHTA and FQGTGA. The germline V and J ends were trimmed by 6 bases and 3 bases, with 11 bases remaining between them. The CDR3 totals 13 residues. The CDR3 bases are TGTGCCAGCAGTCGAAGGGCGGACACTGAAGCTTTCTTT. It yields the protein CASSRRADTEAFF.